The T cell receptor (beta chain) under discussion was sequenced for a study of cytomegalovirus exposure and HLA in healthy donors. In the study overall: According to later analysis, the same platform produced the 100 to 150 validation and 666 first-cohort repertoires. Study findings and constraints: According to the study, around 180 TCR beta chains were cytomegalovirus-associated. That first-cohort TCR clusters tended to co-occur in the 90 to 150 validation repertoires was found in a later analysis.

TCRdb's table, derived via immunoSEQ multiplex PCR, lists solely in-frame clones and lacks some. Of 100,000 to 150,000 clones in the sample, roughly 89% are singletons; the top ten hold 2%. After removal of 1 base from V and 3 bases from J, the junction contained 8 bases not matched to a gene. This CDR3 has 17 amino acids. Germline CDR1 reads MNHEY; CDR2 reads SMNVEV (reference sequence). Details on this clone: The antigen remains undetermined.

This sequence was found in a woman younger than 35 in good health and CMV-seronegative. The chain uses TRBV27 and TRBJ2-3, with 9 bases aligning to TRBD2. The specimen sequenced was PBMCs. The chain's CDR3 is CASSLYRASGTTDTQYF. The CDR3 DNA reads as TGTGCCAGCAGTTTATACCGGGCTAGCGGGACGACAGATACGCAGTATTTT.